These T cell receptor beta chains were read from a single sample in a study of CD8+ T cells in alopecia areata. TCRdb's table, derived via immunoSEQ multiplex PCR, lists solely in-frame clones and lacks some. Of 150,000 to 200,000 clones listed, roughly 60% were seen once; the top ten hold 1%. Sequences were derived from CD4+ T cells sorted from blood, sampled at week 24, from a patient treated with tofacitinib. The receptors were sampled from a human donor with alopecia areata. CDR3s include the opening cysteine and the closing phenylalanine or tryptophan. A D gene is named only where the DNA matches it firmly. Clone size is given for some rows only: seen once, a few or many times, or a class if the clone is expanded.

>TRBJ1-1|TRBV6-6|-|-
CASSMQLNTEAFF
TGTGCCAGCAGCATGCAGCTGAACACTGAAGCTTTCTTT
>TRBJ2-3|TRBV4-3|TRBD2|-
CASSQGSLAGGSTDTQYF
TGCGCCAGCAGCCAAGGGTCCCTAGCGGGGGGTAGCACAGATACGCAGTATTTT
>TRBJ2-3|TRBV27|TRBD1|-
CASSSLTGVGTDTQYF
TGTGCCAGCAGTTCCCTCACAGGGGTGGGCACAGATACGCAGTATTTT
>TRBJ2-6|TRBV5-1|-|-
CASSEGASGANVLTF
TGCGCCAGCAGTGAAGGGGCATCTGGGGCCAACGTCCTGACTTTC
>TRBJ1-4|TRBV6-5|TRBD1|-
CASSLDRGNEKLFF
TGTGCCAGCAGCCTGGACAGGGGAAATGAAAAACTGTTTTTT
>TRBJ2-5|TRBV5-6|-|-
CASSFPAEHQETQYF
TGTGCCAGCAGCTTCCCGGCTGAACACCAAGAGACCCAGTACTTC
>TRBJ1-5|TRBV30|-|-
CAWSLGDSNQPQHF
TGTGCCTGGAGTTTGGGAGATAGCAATCAGCCCCAGCATTTT
>TRBJ2-7|TRBV30|TRBD1|-
CAWSVGQGLSYEQYF
TGTGCCTGGAGTGTAGGACAGGGCCTCTCCTACGAGCAGTACTTC
>TRBJ2-1|TRBV29-1|TRBD2|-
CSAIGTSGGVPYNEQFF
TGCAGCGCCATAGGGACTAGCGGGGGCGTCCCCTACAATGAGCAGTTCTTC
>TRBJ1-2|TRBV10-3|-|few
CAIGAREGYTF
TGTGCCATCGGCGCAAGAGAAGGCTACACCTTC
>TRBJ2-7|TRBV30|-|-
CAWRNPHLSGSYEQYF
TGTGCCTGGAGGAATCCCCACTTATCCGGATCCTACGAGCAGTACTTC
>TRBJ1-2|TRBV20-1|TRBD1|-
CSATTGDGYTF
TGCAGTGCTACTACAGGGGATGGCTACACCTTC
>TRBJ2-7|TRBV5-1|TRBD2|-
CASSLGPLASGGYEQYF
TGCGCCAGCAGCTTGGGGCCCTTGGCTAGCGGGGGATACGAGCAGTACTTC
>TRBJ2-7|TRBV5-1|-|few
CASSLGSGVSYEQYF
TGCGCCAGCAGCTTGGGATCAGGGGTATCCTACGAGCAGTACTTC
>TRBJ2-7|TRBV4-3|TRBD2|-
CASSQDTSGVYEQYF
TGCGCCAGCAGCCAAGATACTAGCGGGGTTTACGAGCAGTACTTC
>TRBJ2-3|TRBV29-1|TRBD2|-
CSVAGLASDTQYF
TGCAGCGTTGCAGGACTAGCCTCCGATACGCAGTATTTT
>TRBJ2-1|TRBV5-1|-|-
CASSLASFNEQFF
TGCGCCAGCAGCTTGGCCTCGTTCAATGAGCAGTTCTTC
>TRBJ1-1|TRBV6-5|TRBD1|few
CASRRGQTQNTEAFF
TGTGCCAGCAGACGGGGACAGACTCAGAACACTGAAGCTTTCTTT
>TRBJ2-1|TRBV5-1|TRBD2|-
CASSLDGTRVPNEQFF
TGCGCCAGCAGCTTGGACGGGACTAGAGTTCCCAATGAGCAGTTCTTC
>TRBJ1-2|TRBV20-1|-|once
CSARRDGYTF
TGCAGTGCTAGACGGGACGGCTACACCTTC
>TRBJ2-7|TRBV27|-|-
CASRGTPSRLTYEQYF
TGTGCCAGCCGCGGGACACCTAGTAGACTGACCTACGAGCAGTACTTC
>TRBJ1-1|TRBV29-1|-|-
CSVEEVQSEAFF
TGCAGCGTTGAAGAGGTGCAGTCTGAAGCTTTCTTT
>TRBJ1-6|TRBV30|-|-
CAWSGGSPLHF
TGTGCCTGGAGCGGGGGATCACCCCTCCACTTT
>TRBJ1-1|TRBV30|-|-
CAWSVVQGSTEAFF
TGTGCCTGGAGTGTAGTGCAGGGGAGTACTGAAGCTTTCTTT
>TRBJ2-1|TRBV2|-|-
CASSPPLGNEQFF
TGTGCCAGCAGTCCCCCCTTGGGGAATGAGCAGTTCTTC
>TRBJ1-2|TRBV29-1|-|-
CSVERGGGAVTF
TGCAGCGTTGAAAGAGGGGGGGGCGCGGTCACCTTC
>TRBJ1-1|TRBV7-9|TRBD1|-
CASSRPGTGTGNTEAFF
TGTGCCAGCAGTCGGCCGGGCACCGGGACAGGGAACACTGAAGCTTTCTTT
>TRBJ2-5|TRBV7-2|-|-
CASSLRFRETQYF
TGTGCCAGCAGCTTACGGTTTCGGGAGACCCAGTACTTC
>TRBJ2-2|TRBV7-3|-|-
CASSLTGGNTGELFF
TGTGCCAGCAGCTTAACCGGGGGGAACACCGGGGAGCTGTTTTTT
>TRBJ1-6|TRBV25-1|TRBD1|-
CASSGQGNSPLHF
TGTGCCAGCAGTGGACAGGGGAATTCACCCCTCCACTTT
>TRBJ2-2|TRBV30|-|-
CAWTLLGVQNTGELFF
TGTGCCTGGACGTTACTGGGGGTCCAAAACACCGGGGAGCTGTTTTTT
>TRBJ1-2|TRBV7-3|-|-
CASSPGDAAPYGYTF
TGTGCCAGCAGCCCAGGGGACGCCGCGCCCTATGGCTACACCTTC
>TRBJ1-1|TRBV12-2|-|-
CASMFAEAFF
TGTGCAAGTATGTTTGCTGAAGCTTTCTTT
>TRBJ2-6|TRBV18|-|few
CASSRLFPRGSSGANVLTF
TGTGCCAGCTCACGACTCTTTCCGAGGGGTAGCTCTGGGGCCAACGTCCTGACTTTC
>TRBJ1-6|TRBV11-2|-|-
CASSLDAGPGEQDSPLHF
TGTGCCAGCAGCTTAGATGCGGGACCGGGCGAGCAGGATTCACCCCTCCACTTT
>TRBJ2-5|TRBV11-2|TRBD2|-
CASSLRTSGEETQYF
TGTGCCAGCAGCTTAAGGACTAGCGGGGAAGAGACCCAGTACTTC
>TRBJ1-1|TRBV7-9|-|-
CASSFVSEAFF
TGTGCCAGCAGCTTTGTATCTGAAGCTTTCTTT
>TRBJ1-1|TRBV29-1|-|-
CSVGTGLNTEAFF
TGCAGCGTGGGGACGGGTTTGAACACTGAAGCTTTCTTT
>TRBJ2-5|TRBV29-1|-|few
CSAGGTAETQYF
TGCAGCGCCGGGGGGACAGCGGAGACCCAGTACTTC
>TRBJ1-1|TRBV13|TRBD1|-
CASRRTGENTEAFF
TGTGCCAGCAGACGGACAGGGGAAAACACTGAAGCTTTCTTT
>TRBJ1-1|TRBV29-1|-|-
CSAHRDTEAFF
TGCAGCGCCCACCGGGACACTGAAGCTTTCTTT
>TRBJ2-7|TRBV29-1|TRBD1|few
CSVERGTTGGEQYF
TGCAGCGTTGAGAGGGGTACCACAGGGGGGGAGCAGTACTTC
>TRBJ2-7|TRBV30|-|-
CAWSEGIPYEQYF
TGTGCCTGGAGTGAGGGCATACCCTACGAGCAGTACTTC
>TRBJ2-7|TRBV6-5|TRBD1|-
CASSYAGQGVTEQYF
TGTGCCAGCAGTTACGCGGGACAGGGCGTAACCGAGCAGTACTTC
>TRBJ1-1|TRBV30|-|-
CAWSPRRDTEAFF
TGTGCCTGGAGCCCACGACGGGACACTGAAGCTTTCTTT
>TRBJ2-7|TRBV29-1|-|once
CSVEGNSHEQYF
TGCAGCGTTGAGGGGAACAGCCACGAGCAGTACTTC
>TRBJ2-3|TRBV30|-|-
CAWTPLTRGTQYF
TGTGCCTGGACTCCCCTCACTCGTGGGACGCAGTATTTT
>TRBJ2-7|TRBV19|TRBD1|few
CASSGTGRRYEQYF
TGTGCCAGTAGTGGGACAGGGAGGCGGTACGAGCAGTACTTC
>TRBJ1-1|TRBV29-1|-|-
CSVAISEWTEAFF
TGCAGCGTTGCTATCTCTGAGTGGACTGAAGCTTTCTTT
>TRBJ1-4|TRBV4-3|-|-
CASSQDLVVGEKLFF
TGCGCCAGCAGCCAAGATTTGGTCGTCGGAGAAAAACTGTTTTTT
>TRBJ1-4|TRBV29-1|-|-
CSVEEDGPRREKLFF
TGCAGCGTTGAAGAGGACGGTCCCCGTCGGGAAAAACTGTTTTTT